Included here is one T cell receptor (beta chain) sequence, with context. Its antigen has not been determined. Per-base qualities were not stored, and no clone one base away is much larger. Taken with the paper, the label for time point translates to: new active TB diagnosis, blood taken before or within 7 days of starting treatment. Active tuberculosis patients were HIV-seronegative South African adults aged 18 years or older with a new diagnosis. Confirmation of active tuberculosis was obtained by positive sputum smear microscopy and/or positive M. tuberculosis culture. Immunosequencing of unsorted cryopreserved PBMC covered, on average, about 100,000 T cells per clinical donor. The data originate from a study of T cells in tuberculosis (dated by TCRdb to 2016 to 2018). Context from the whole study: To characterize T cells specific for the mycobacterial lipid antigen glucose monomycolate (GMM), the study used CD1B tetramers together with high-throughput TCR immunosequencing. In a South African clinical cohort, IGRA-negative adolescents, IGRA-positive adolescents with latent tuberculosis and adults with active tuberculosis were compared, with nine to ten people in each group. PBMC from patients with active tuberculosis were archived either before the start of standard anti-tuberculosis treatment or within 7 days of starting that treatment. Findings and caveats that apply to the study as a whole: Clinical samples were selected based on which cryopreserved specimens were available, and the active tuberculosis cases were adults whereas the controls were adolescents. With the diverse GMM-specific repertoire as input, a classifier achieved around 87% accuracy (AUROC roughly 0.88), whereas GEM motif frequencies as input gave approximately 70% accuracy. Smaller mean NN-distances to GMM-specific TCRs were observed in active tuberculosis TCR-alpha repertoires than in IGRA-negative controls, suggesting clonal expansion of GMM-specific TCRs. Smaller NN-distances were partly driven by shorter CDR3-alpha lengths in active tuberculosis patients, and statistical significance was not reached for the TCR-beta difference.

Reading from cysteine to phenylalanine, the CDR3 counts 15 amino acids. The sequence is cut down to CDR3 DNA, 45 bases in frame from base 1. The germline V gene supplies CDR1 MDHEN and CDR2 SYDVKM. Trimming removed 0 bases from V and 8 bases from J, leaving 16 bases between the germline ends. TCR libraries were generated with the immunoSEQ multiplex PCR assay, using TCR-beta and/or TCR-alpha/delta assays for each sample. Amplified TCR libraries were sequenced on the Illumina high-throughput platform. The source study handled its data this way. Clustering and dimensionality reduction were performed using pairwise TCRdist distances among GMM-specific receptors from ex vivo sorted or in vitro expanded T cells. Each clinical repertoire received a mean NN-distance score, defined as the average TCRdist to the nearest 10% of tetramer-positive reference sequences. GEM TCR motif frequency was calculated as the fraction of unique TCRs that matched known GEM sequences in V/J usage and CDR3 length. Linear discriminant analysis with leave-one-out cross-validation, implemented in scikit-learn, was used to classify active tuberculosis. Held by TCRdb, this immuneACCESS table contains in-frame sequences only and omits some clones. Under half of the omission traces to an unresolved V gene where checked; the cause of the rest is unknown. V and J calls and clone size come straight from that table; D and trimming were deduced from the DNA. A total of fewer than 55,000 clones appear in this sample, 90% to 95% of them only once. Around 1.4% of the sample rests with the top ten.

Sequenced material: PBMCs, taken at tuberculosis diagnosis. This sequence uses TRBV28 and TRBJ1-2; the D segment cannot be called with confidence. The sequence came from an adult with tuberculosis. The DNA sequence is TGTGCCAGCAGTTTATGGGGTGCGAGGTTTGGCGGCTACACCTTC. Translated, it gives CASSLWGARFGGYTF.